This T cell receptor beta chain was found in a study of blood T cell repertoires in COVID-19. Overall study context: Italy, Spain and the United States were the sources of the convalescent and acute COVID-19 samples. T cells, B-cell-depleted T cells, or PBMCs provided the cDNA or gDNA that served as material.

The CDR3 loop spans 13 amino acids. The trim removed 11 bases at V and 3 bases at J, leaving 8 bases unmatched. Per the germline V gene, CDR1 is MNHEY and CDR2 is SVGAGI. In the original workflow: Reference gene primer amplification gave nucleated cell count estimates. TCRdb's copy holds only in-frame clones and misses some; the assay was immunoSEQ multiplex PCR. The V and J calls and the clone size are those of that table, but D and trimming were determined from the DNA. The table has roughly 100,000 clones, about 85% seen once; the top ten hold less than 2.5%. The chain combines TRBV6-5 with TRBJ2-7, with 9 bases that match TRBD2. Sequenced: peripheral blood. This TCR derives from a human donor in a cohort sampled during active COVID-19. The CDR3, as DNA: TGTGCCGGCGGGAGGGCCCCCATCTACGAGCAGTACTTC. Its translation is CAGGRAPIYEQYF.